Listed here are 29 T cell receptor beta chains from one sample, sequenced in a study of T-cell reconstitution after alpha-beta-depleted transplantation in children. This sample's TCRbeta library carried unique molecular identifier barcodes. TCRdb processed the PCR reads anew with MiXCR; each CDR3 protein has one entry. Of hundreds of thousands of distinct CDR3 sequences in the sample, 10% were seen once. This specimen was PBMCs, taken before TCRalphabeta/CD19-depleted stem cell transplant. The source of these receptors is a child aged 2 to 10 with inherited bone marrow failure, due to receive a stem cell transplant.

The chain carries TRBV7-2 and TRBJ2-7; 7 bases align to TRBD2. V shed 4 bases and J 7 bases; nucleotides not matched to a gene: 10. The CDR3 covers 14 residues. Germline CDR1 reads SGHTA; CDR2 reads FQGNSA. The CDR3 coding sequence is TGTGCCAGCAGCTCCCACGTTGCGGGAGATGAGCAGTACTTC. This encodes CASSSHVAGDEQYF.

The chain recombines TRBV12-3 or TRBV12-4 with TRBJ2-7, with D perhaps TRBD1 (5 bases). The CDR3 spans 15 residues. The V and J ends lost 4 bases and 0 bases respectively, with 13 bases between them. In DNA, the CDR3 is TGTGCCAGCAGTTCTCGTAGGGGATACTCCTACGAGCAGTACTTC. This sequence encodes CASSSRRGYSYEQYF.

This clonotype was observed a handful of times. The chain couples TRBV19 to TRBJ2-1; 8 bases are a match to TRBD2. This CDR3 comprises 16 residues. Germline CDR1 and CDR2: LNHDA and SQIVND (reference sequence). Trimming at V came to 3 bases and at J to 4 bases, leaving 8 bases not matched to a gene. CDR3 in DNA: TGTGCCAGTAGTATCTCGGTAGCGGGACCGTACAATGAGCAGTTCTTC. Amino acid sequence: CASSISVAGPYNEQFF. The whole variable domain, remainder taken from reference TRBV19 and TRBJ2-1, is DGGITQSPKYLFRKEGQNVTLSCEQNLNHDAMYWYRQDPGQGLRLIYYSQIVNDFQKGDIAEGYSVSREKKESFPLTVTSAQKNPTAFYLCASSISVAGPYNEQFFGPGTRLTVL.

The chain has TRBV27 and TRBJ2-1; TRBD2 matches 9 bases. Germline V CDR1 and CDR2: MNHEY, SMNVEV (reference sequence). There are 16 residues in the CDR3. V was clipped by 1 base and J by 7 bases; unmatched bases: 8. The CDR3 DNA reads TGTGCCAGCAGTTTATGGGCGGGAGGGACCAAAAATGAGCAGTTCTTC. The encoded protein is CASSLWAGGTKNEQFF.

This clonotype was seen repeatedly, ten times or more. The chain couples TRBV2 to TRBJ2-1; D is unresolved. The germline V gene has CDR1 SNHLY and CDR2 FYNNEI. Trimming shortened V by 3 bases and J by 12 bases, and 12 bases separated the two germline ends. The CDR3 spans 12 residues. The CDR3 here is CASSDRVTMQFF. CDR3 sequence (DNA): TGTGCCAGCAGTGATCGGGTTACCATGCAGTTCTTC.

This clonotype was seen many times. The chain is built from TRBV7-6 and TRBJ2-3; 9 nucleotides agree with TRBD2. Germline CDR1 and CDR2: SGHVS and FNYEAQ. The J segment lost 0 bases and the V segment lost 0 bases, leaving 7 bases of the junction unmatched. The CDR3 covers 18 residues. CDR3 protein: CASSLAFSGRPSTDTQYF. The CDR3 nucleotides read TGTGCCAGCAGCTTAGCGTTCAGCGGGAGGCCGAGCACAGATACGCAGTATTTT. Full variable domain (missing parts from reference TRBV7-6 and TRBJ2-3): GAGVSQSPRYKVTKRGQDVALRCDPISGHVSLYWYRQALGQGPEFLTYFNYEAQQDKSGLPNDRFSAERPEGSISTLTIQRTEQRDSAMYRCASSLAFSGRPSTDTQYFGPGTRLTVL.

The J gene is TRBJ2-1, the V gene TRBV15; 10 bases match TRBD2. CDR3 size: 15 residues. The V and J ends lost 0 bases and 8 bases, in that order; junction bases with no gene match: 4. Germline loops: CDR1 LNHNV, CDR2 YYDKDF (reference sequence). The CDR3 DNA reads TGTGCCACCAGCAGAGAAGCGGGAGGGTTCTATGAGCAGTTCTTC. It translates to CATSREAGGFYEQFF.

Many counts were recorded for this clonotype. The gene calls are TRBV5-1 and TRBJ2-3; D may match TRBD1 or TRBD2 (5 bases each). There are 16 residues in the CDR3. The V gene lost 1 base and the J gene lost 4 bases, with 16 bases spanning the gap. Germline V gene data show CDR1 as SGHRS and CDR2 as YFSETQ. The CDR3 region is CASSLKPGTVSDTQYF. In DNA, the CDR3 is TGCGCCAGCAGCTTGAAGCCCGGGACCGTCTCAGATACGCAGTATTTT.

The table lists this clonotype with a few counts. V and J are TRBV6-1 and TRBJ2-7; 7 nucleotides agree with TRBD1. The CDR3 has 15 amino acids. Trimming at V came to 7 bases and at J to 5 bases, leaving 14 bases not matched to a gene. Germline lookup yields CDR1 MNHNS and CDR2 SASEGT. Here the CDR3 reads CASNEGGGRHHEQYF. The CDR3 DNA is TGTGCCAGCAACGAAGGGGGCGGGCGACACCACGAGCAGTACTTC.

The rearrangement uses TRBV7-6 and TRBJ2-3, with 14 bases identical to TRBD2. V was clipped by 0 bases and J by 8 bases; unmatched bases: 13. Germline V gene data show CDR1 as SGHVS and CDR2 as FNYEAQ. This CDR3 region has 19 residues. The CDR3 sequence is CASSLASPGTSGRAVTQYF. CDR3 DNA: TGTGCCAGCAGCTTAGCATCACCCGGGACTAGCGGGAGAGCTGTTACGCAGTATTTT.

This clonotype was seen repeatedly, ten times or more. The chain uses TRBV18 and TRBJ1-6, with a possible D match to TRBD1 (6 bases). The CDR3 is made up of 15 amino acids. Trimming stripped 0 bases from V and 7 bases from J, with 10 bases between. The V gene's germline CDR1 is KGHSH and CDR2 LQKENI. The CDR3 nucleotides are TGTGCCAGCTCACCACCACAGGGTGCCAATTCACCCCTCCACTTT. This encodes CASSPPQGANSPLHF.

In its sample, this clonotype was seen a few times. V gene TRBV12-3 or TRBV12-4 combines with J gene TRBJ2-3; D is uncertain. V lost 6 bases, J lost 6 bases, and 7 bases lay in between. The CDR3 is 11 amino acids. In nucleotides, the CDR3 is TGTGCCAGCAGAATAGTGGATACGCAGTATTTT. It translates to CASRIVDTQYF.

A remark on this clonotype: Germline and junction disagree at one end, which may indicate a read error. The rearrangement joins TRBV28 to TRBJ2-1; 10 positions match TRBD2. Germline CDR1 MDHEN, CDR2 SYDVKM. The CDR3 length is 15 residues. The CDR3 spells CASSLRLAGDNAQFF. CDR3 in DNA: TGTGCCAGCAGTTTAAGGCTAGCGGGAGACAATGCGCAGTTCTTC.

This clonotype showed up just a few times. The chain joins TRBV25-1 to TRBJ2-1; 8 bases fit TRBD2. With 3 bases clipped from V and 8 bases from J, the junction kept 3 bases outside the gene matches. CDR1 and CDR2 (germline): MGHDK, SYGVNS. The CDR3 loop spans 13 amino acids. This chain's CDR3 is CASSDGGGDEQFF. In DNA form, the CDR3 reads TGTGCCAGCAGTGACGGGGGGGGCGATGAGCAGTTCTTC.

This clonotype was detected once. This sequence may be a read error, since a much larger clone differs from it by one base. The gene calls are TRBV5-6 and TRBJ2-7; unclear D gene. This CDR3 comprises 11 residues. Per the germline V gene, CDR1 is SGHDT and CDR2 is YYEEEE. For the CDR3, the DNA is TGTGCCAGCAGCTTTCTCGGAGAGCGGTACTTC. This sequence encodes CASSFLGERYF.

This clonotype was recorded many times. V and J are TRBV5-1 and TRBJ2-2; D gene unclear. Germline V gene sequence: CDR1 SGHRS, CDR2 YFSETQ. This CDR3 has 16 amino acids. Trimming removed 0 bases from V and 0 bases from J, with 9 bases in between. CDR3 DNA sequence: TGCGCCAGCAGCTTGGTGGGCAGTTCGAACACCGGGGAGCTGTTTTTT. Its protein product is CASSLVGSSNTGELFF.

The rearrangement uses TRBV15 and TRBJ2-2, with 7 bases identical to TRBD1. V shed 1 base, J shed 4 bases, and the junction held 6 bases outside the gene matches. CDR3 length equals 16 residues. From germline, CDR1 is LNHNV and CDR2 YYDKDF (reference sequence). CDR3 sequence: CATSRVSGQTTGELFF. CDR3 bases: TGTGCCACCAGCAGAGTGTCGGGACAGACCACCGGGGAGCTGTTTTTT.

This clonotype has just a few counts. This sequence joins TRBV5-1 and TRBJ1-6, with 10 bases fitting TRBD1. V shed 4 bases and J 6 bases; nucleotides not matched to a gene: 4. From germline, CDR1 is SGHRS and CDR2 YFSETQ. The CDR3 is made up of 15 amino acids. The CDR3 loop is CASSPGTGANSPLHF. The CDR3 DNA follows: TGCGCCAGCAGCCCCGGGACAGGGGCTAATTCACCCCTCCACTTT.

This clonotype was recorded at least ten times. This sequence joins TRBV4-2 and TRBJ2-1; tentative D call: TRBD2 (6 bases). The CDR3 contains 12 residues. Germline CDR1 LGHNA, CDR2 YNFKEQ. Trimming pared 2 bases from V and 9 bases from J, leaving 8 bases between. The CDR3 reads CASSQLASEQFF. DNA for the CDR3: TGTGCCAGCAGCCAACTAGCGTCTGAGCAGTTCTTC.

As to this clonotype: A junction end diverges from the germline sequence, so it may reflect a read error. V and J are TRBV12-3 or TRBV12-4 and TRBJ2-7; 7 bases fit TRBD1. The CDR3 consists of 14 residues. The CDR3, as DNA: TGTGCCGGCACCCGGGACAGTCACTCCTGCGAGCAGTACTTC. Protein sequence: CAGTRDSHSCEQYF.

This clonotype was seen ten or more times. The CDR3 is CASSYASTNYGYTF. DNA of the CDR3: TGTGCCAGCAGTTACGCATCAACTAACTATGGCTACACCTTC. V is TRBV6-5 and J is TRBJ1-2; D is undetermined. Germline assignment: CDR1 MNHEY and CDR2 SVGAGI. Trimming pared 2 bases from V and 0 bases from J, leaving 7 bases between. CDR3 size: 14 residues.

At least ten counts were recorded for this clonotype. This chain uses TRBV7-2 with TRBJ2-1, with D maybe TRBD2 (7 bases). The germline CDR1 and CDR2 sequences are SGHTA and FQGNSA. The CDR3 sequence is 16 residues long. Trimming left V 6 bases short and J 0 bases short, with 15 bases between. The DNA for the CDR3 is TGTGCCAGCAGGGGGGGGGCGGTGAGCTCCTACAATGAGCAGTTCTTC. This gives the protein CASRGGAVSSYNEQFF. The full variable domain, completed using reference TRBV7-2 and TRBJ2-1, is GAGVSQSPSNKVTEKGKDVELRCDPISGHTALYWYRQSLGQGLEFLIYFQGNSAPDKSGLPSDRFSAERTGGSVSTLTIQRTQQEDSAVYLCASRGGAVSSYNEQFFGPGTRLTVL.

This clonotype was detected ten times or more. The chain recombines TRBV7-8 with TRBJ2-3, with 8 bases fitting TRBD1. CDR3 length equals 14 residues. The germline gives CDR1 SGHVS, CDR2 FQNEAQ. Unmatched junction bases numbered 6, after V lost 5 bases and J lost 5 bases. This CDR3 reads CASSQDRDRDTQYF. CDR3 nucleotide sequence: TGTGCCAGCAGCCAGGACAGGGATAGAGATACGCAGTATTTT.

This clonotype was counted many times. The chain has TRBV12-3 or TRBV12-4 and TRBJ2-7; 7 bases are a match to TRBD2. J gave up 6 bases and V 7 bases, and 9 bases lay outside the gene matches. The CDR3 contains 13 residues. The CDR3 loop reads CASTLGGYGEQYF. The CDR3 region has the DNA TGTGCCAGCACCCTGGGGGGGTATGGCGAGCAGTACTTC.

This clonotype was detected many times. The CDR3 DNA follows: TGCAGTGCTAGTTTTACGGGAGCGGGTTTAGGAGATACGCAGTATTTT. Its translation is CSASFTGAGLGDTQYF. J is TRBJ2-3 and V is TRBV20-1; D possibly corresponds to TRBD2 (6 bases). The CDR3 sequence is 16 residues long. V lost 3 bases to trimming and J lost 5 bases, with 21 bases between them. The V gene's germline CDR1 is DFQATT and CDR2 SNEGSKA (reference sequence).

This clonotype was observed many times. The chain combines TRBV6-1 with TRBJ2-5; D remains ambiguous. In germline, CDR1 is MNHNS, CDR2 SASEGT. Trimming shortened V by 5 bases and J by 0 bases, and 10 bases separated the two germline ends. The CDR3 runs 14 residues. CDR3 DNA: TGTGCCAGCAGTCCCACAGTGTACCAAGAGACCCAGTACTTC. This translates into CASSPTVYQETQYF.

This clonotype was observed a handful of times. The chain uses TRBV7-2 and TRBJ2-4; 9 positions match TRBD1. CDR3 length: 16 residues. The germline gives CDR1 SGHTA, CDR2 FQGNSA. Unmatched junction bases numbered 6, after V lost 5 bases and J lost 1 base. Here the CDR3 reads CASSPWDRVAKNIQYF. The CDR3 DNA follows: TGTGCCAGCAGCCCCTGGGACAGGGTGGCCAAAAACATTCAGTACTTC.

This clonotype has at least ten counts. CDR3 in DNA: TGCAGCGTATACAGGGGAGGGACCTACGAGCAGTACTTC. Amino acid sequence: CSVYRGGTYEQYF. The rearrangement links TRBV29-1 to TRBJ2-7; the D gene could be TRBD1 or TRBD2 (7 bases each). CDR1 is SQVTM and CDR2 is ANQGSEA in the germline V gene. The CDR3 is 13 residues long. Trimming cost V 6 bases and J 2 bases, with 14 bases left between them.

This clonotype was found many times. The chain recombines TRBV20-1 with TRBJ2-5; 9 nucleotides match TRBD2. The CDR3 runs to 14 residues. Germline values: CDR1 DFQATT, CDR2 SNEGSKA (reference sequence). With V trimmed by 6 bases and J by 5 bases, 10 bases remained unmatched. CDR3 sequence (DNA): TGCAGTGCCCTACTAGCGGGCTGGGTTGAGACCCAGTACTTC. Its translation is CSALLAGWVETQYF.